A single sample is the source of the 9 T cell receptor beta chains below, sequenced in a study of a mutant IDH1 vaccine in newly diagnosed glioma. Antigen specificity for these receptors is unknown. Some clones are missing from TCRdb's copy, which holds only in-frame ones; the method was immunoSEQ multiplex PCR. Of fewer than 150,000 clones detected, approximately 87% appear once; the ten largest clones hold 0.5% to 0.65%. Time point noted: week 11, during vaccination. What each vaccine dose contained was 300 ug of mutant IDH1 20-mer peptide, accompanied by topical imiquimod. Sample: PBMCs, taken from a glioma patient whose treatment included an IDH1 peptide vaccine. These receptors all stem from a woman aged 50 to 60 with glioma.

The chain carries TRBV2 and TRBJ1-1, with D possibly matching TRBD1 (6 bases). Trimming took off 5 bases at V and 3 bases at J, with 19 bases between the two ends. This CDR3 has 16 amino acids. Germline V gene data show CDR1 as SNHLY and CDR2 as FYNNEI. The CDR3 loop reads CASSPGWGREDTEAFF. CDR3 sequence (DNA): TGTGCCAGCAGTCCCGGGTGGGGGCGCGAGGACACTGAAGCTTTCTTT.

The chain recombines TRBV5-5 with TRBJ1-5; D not resolved. The CDR3 is 15 residues long. Germline-derived CDR1 and CDR2 are SGHKS and YYEKEE (reference sequence). V lost 4 bases to trimming and J lost 1 base, with 12 bases between them. CDR3 nucleotide sequence: TGTGCCAGCAGCCCTTGGAAGGGCAGCAATCAGCCCCAGCATTTT. Translated: CASSPWKGSNQPQHF. The variable domain in full, with the rest retrieved from reference TRBV5-5 and TRBJ1-5, is DAGVTQSPTHLIKTRGQQVTLRCSPISGHKSVSWYQQVLGQGPQFIFQYYEKEERGRGNFPDRFSARQFPNYSSELNVNALLLGDSALYLCASSPWKGSNQPQHFGDGTRLSIL.

V gene TRBV7-3 combines with J gene TRBJ2-2; TRBD2 aligns across 7 bases. With 5 bases clipped from V and 0 bases from J, the junction kept 6 bases outside the gene matches. Germline V gene data show CDR1 as SGHTA and CDR2 as FQGTGA. This CDR3 comprises 16 residues. The chain's CDR3 is CASSRSGLANTGELFF. CDR3 nucleotides: TGTGCCAGCAGCCGAAGTGGACTAGCGAACACCGGGGAGCTGTTTTTT. Variable domain in full (rest from reference TRBV7-3 and TRBJ2-2): GAGVSQTPSNKVTEKGKYVELRCDPISGHTALYWYRQSLGQGPEFLIYFQGTGAADDSGLPNDRFFAVRPEGSVSTLKIQRTERGDSAVYLCASSRSGLANTGELFFGEGSRLTVL.

V gene TRBV11-2 combines with J gene TRBJ2-3, with D possibly matching TRBD2 (7 bases). Deletions cut 1 base from V and 0 bases from J, with 17 bases between. Germline V CDR1 and CDR2: SGHAT, FQNNGV. The CDR3 has 18 residues. The CDR3 spells CASSLGLRGALSTDTQYF. CDR3 DNA: TGTGCCAGCAGCTTAGGTCTCCGGGGGGCCTTAAGCACAGATACGCAGTATTTT.

The chain is built from TRBV20-1 and TRBJ2-7; D is unresolved. There are 11 residues in the CDR3. The V end lost 2 bases, the J end lost 4 bases, and 6 bases lay between the germline ends. Germline V lookup: CDR1 DFQATT, CDR2 SNEGSKA (reference sequence). The CDR3 here is CSARSEYEQYF. The DNA of the CDR3 is TGCAGTGCTAGATCTGAATACGAGCAGTACTTC.

Concerning this clone itself: Germline is not matched at one junction end, which may reflect a read error. V is TRBV7-7 and J is TRBJ2-3; 8 bases are a match to TRBD2. The CDR3 runs 15 residues. Germline CDR1 and CDR2: SSHAT and FNYEAQ (reference sequence). Here the CDR3 reads CASSLASGFADTQYF. CDR3 coding DNA: TGTGCTAGCAGCTTGGCTAGCGGGTTCGCAGATACGCAGTATTTT.

CDR3 residues: CASSFGGDEQFF. CDR3 nucleotides: TGTGCCAGCAGCTTCGGGGGGGATGAGCAGTTCTTC. The gene calls are TRBV11-2 and TRBJ2-1; 8 positions match TRBD2. Trimming took 3 bases from V and 8 from J; bases not matched to a gene: 0. The CDR3 extends over 12 amino acids. The germline CDR1 and CDR2 sequences are SGHAT and FQNNGV.

The V and J genes are TRBV7-6 and TRBJ2-7; no clear D. The CDR3 runs 14 residues. Deletions cut 0 bases from V and 1 base from J, with 7 bases between. Per germline, CDR1 SGHVS and CDR2 FNYEAQ. The CDR3 bases are TGTGCCAGCAGCTTAGCGGACGGTTCCTACGAGCAGTACTTC. This gives the protein CASSLADGSYEQYF.

The genes are TRBV5-6 and TRBJ2-7; 9 nucleotides match TRBD2. The ends lost 2 bases at V and 3 bases at J; junction bases unmatched: 3. The CDR3 has 14 amino acids. Germline CDR1 and CDR2: SGHDT and YYEEEE. The CDR3 sequence: CASSFGTSSYEQYF. The CDR3 DNA is TGTGCCAGCAGCTTCGGGACTAGCAGCTACGAGCAGTACTTC.